This passage covers 30 T cell receptor beta chains from one sample sequenced in a study of human T cells and chemical hapten exposure. Time point in this sample: pre-sensitization, week 0. Treatment indicated: therapeutic diphenylcyclopropenone sensitization with weekly scalp DPC. MiXCR was run by TCRdb on the RACE reads, yielding one entry per CDR3 protein. The sample includes 80,000 to 95,000 distinct CDR3 sequences, around 9.5% of them seen just once. This specimen consisted of whole blood, obtained in connection with sensitization to the hapten diphenylcyclopropenone (DPC). The receptors derive from a woman in her thirties or forties with alopecia areata. Some clones in this sample may be carry-over from other donors' samples.

This clonotype came up once. Just one base apart from a much larger clone, this may be a read error. The chain recombines TRBV6-1 with TRBJ1-5, with a weak D call TRBD1 (6 bases). V was cut by 10 bases and J by 6 bases, with 19 bases left in between. Per germline, CDR1 MNHNS and CDR2 SASEGT. This CDR3 contains 14 residues. The CDR3 loop is CANSATRGGQPQHF. DNA of the CDR3: TGTGCCAACAGCGCGACCAGGGGTGGTCAGCCCCAGCATTTT.

This clonotype was seen at least ten times. The gene calls are TRBV6-2 or TRBV6-3 and TRBJ1-1; D is uncertain. The germline V gene has CDR1 MNHEY and CDR2 SVGEGT. The V and J ends lost 2 bases and 10 bases respectively, with 8 bases between them. CDR3 length equals 11 residues. CDR3: CASSYGVGAFF. CDR3 nucleotide sequence: TGTGCCAGCAGTTACGGGGTAGGAGCTTTCTTT.

This clonotype was counted at least ten times. This chain joins TRBV7-8 and TRBJ2-1, with TRBD1 matching over 7 bases. Germline V gene lookup returns CDR1 SGHVS and CDR2 FQNEAQ. The CDR3 is made up of 15 amino acids. The J segment lost 3 bases and the V segment lost 2 bases, leaving 4 bases of the junction unmatched. The CDR3 DNA sequence: TGTGCCAGCAGCTTATTGGGACAGCTCTACAATGAGCAGTTCTTC. This gives the protein CASSLLGQLYNEQFF.

This clonotype was seen at least ten times. The rearrangement joins TRBV21-1 to TRBJ2-4; no check of the table's D call, TRBD1, against the DNA was made. TRBV21-1 is reported as a pseudogene. This CDR3 has 15 amino acids. In DNA, the CDR3 is TGTGCCAGCAGGAGACAGGGTGCAACCAAAAACATTCAGTACTTC. The encoded protein is CASRRQGATKNIQYF.

This clonotype has a count of ten or more. The genes are TRBV5-1 and TRBJ2-5, with 8 bases aligning to TRBD1. CDR3 length: 16 amino acids. J gave up 0 bases and V 2 bases, and 6 bases lay outside the gene matches. Germline V gives CDR1 SGHRS, CDR2 YFSETQ. CDR3 sequence reads: CASSFGTGGYQETQYF. The CDR3 DNA follows: TGCGCCAGCAGCTTCGGGACAGGAGGCTACCAAGAGACCCAGTACTTC.

This clonotype was counted ten times or more. The chain carries TRBV7-6 and TRBJ1-1, with D perhaps TRBD1 (5 bases). The germline V and J ends were trimmed by 5 bases and 2 bases, with 18 bases remaining between them. This CDR3 spans 16 amino acids. Per germline, CDR1 SGHVS and CDR2 FNYEAQ. The chain's CDR3 is CASSPVILRGNTEAFF. The CDR3 nucleotides are TGTGCCAGCAGCCCCGTGATCCTGAGGGGAAACACTGAAGCTTTCTTT.

This clonotype has a handful of counts. The rearrangement links TRBV7-6 to TRBJ2-5; 11 bases agree with TRBD2. V trimming: 2 bases; J trimming: 1 base; junction bases outside the gene matches: 9. This CDR3 has 18 amino acids. Germline CDR1 is SGHVS and CDR2 is FNYEAQ. The CDR3 sequence is CASSLPTAGTSGQETQYF. CDR3 coding DNA: TGTGCCAGCAGCTTACCGACGGCCGGGACTAGCGGCCAAGAGACCCAGTACTTC.

This clonotype was detected only a few times. This chain connects TRBV3-1 to TRBJ2-1, with 7 bases fitting TRBD1. Trimming at V came to 4 bases and at J to 1 base, leaving 10 bases not matched to a gene. CDR3 length: 17 residues. Germline assignment: CDR1 LGHDT and CDR2 YNNKEL (reference sequence). The CDR3 spells CASSPFKGGSSYNEQFF. The DNA of the CDR3 is TGTGCCAGCAGCCCTTTTAAAGGGGGCTCATCCTACAATGAGCAGTTCTTC.

This clonotype was picked up many times. The chain couples TRBV3-1 to TRBJ2-7, with TRBD2 matching over 7 bases. The CDR3 extends over 14 amino acids. Germline lookup yields CDR1 LGHDT and CDR2 YNNKEL (reference sequence). Trimming removed 7 bases from V and 3 bases from J; junction bases left unmatched: 9. CDR3 residues: CASTPGTGGYEQYF. The CDR3 DNA is TGTGCCAGCACCCCCGGGACGGGGGGCTACGAGCAGTACTTC.

The chain couples TRBV12-3 or TRBV12-4 to TRBJ1-1; 7 nucleotides align to TRBD1. The CDR3 runs to 13 residues. V lost 9 bases to trimming and J lost 3 bases; unmatched junction nucleotides: 7. CDR3 amino acids: CASKQGSDTEAFF. The CDR3 nucleotides are TGTGCCAGTAAACAGGGGTCGGACACTGAAGCTTTCTTT.

The chain employs TRBV5-1 and TRBJ1-4, with D possibly TRBD1 on 5 matching bases. CDR1 and CDR2 from the germline V gene are SGHRS and YFSETQ. This CDR3 is 15 amino acids long. The ends were cut back, 4 bases at V and 2 bases at J, with 12 bases in the middle. CDR3 amino acids: CASSRGQATNEKLFF. In DNA, the CDR3 is TGCGCCAGCAGCAGGGGCCAGGCGACTAATGAAAAACTGTTTTTT.

The sample holds many counts of this clonotype. The DNA of the CDR3 is TGTGCCAGCAGTTCCTGGGGGGGCCTAAAAGTCTACGACGAGCAGTACTTC. Translated: CASSSWGGLKVYDEQYF. The chain uses TRBV28 and TRBJ2-7; a weak D match, TRBD2 (7 bases). Trimming removed 4 bases from V and 5 bases from J, with 24 bases in between. The length of the CDR3 is 17 residues. Per the germline V gene, CDR1 is MDHEN and CDR2 is SYDVKM.

This clonotype was recorded at least ten times. The V gene is TRBV7-6, the J gene TRBJ2-6; D may be TRBD1 or TRBD2 (6 bases each). Trimming removed 0 bases from V and 4 bases from J, with 10 bases in between. Germline V lookup: CDR1 SGHVS, CDR2 FNYEAQ. The CDR3 runs 16 residues. This CDR3 reads CASSLAGGPGANVLTF. In DNA form, the CDR3 reads TGTGCCAGCAGCTTAGCAGGGGGGCCAGGGGCCAACGTCCTGACTTTC.

This clonotype showed up just a few times. V gene TRBV6-2 or TRBV6-3 combines with J gene TRBJ2-7; D gene uncertain. Germline CDR1 MNHEY, CDR2 SVGEGT. Trimming shortened V by 2 bases and J by 1 base, and 9 bases separated the two germline ends. The CDR3 extends over 14 amino acids. The CDR3 loop is CASSYSIGSYEQYF. The DNA for the CDR3 is TGTGCCAGCAGTTACAGCATAGGGTCCTACGAGCAGTACTTC.

The chain combines TRBV7-6 with TRBJ2-5, with TRBD1 identical over 7 bases. The germline V gene encodes CDR1 SGHVS and CDR2 FNYEAQ. The trim removed 5 bases at V and 1 base at J, leaving 4 bases unmatched. CDR3 length: 14 amino acids. The CDR3 region has the DNA TGTGCCAGCAGCGTACGACAGGGCCAAGAGACCCAGTACTTC. Translated, it gives CASSVRQGQETQYF.

The J gene is TRBJ2-1, the V gene TRBV7-6, with D unresolved. Germline V CDR1 and CDR2: SGHVS, FNYEAQ. Trimming stripped 2 bases from V and 5 bases from J, with 10 bases between. This CDR3 has 14 amino acids. The CDR3 here is CASSLINPNNEQFF. CDR3 sequence (DNA): TGTGCCAGCAGCTTAATTAACCCTAACAATGAGCAGTTCTTC.

The chain employs TRBV11-2 and TRBJ2-2; no clear D gene. The V gene's germline CDR1 is SGHAT and CDR2 FQNNGV. The CDR3 has 15 amino acids. The V gene lost 1 base and the J gene lost 2 bases, with 8 bases spanning the gap. The CDR3 DNA follows: TGTGCCAGCAGCTTAGGGGCAGCCAACACCGGGGAGCTGTTTTTT. It is translated as CASSLGAANTGELFF.

The table lists this clonotype with many counts. This sequence joins TRBV5-1 and TRBJ1-3; the match to TRBD1 covers 7 bases. V was pared by 0 bases and J by 1 base, with 4 bases of the junction left unmatched. CDR1 and CDR2 from the germline V gene are SGHRS and YFSETQ. The CDR3 length is 16 residues. The CDR3 region is CASSLAGTDSGNTIYF. CDR3 in DNA: TGCGCCAGCAGCTTGGCCGGGACAGATTCTGGAAACACCATATATTTT.

This clonotype was observed many times. The gene calls are TRBV7-2 and TRBJ1-1; no firm D call. The germline gives CDR1 SGHTA, CDR2 FQGNSA. The CDR3 runs to 13 residues. V was cut by 5 bases and J by 6 bases, with 13 bases left in between. The CDR3 bases are TGTGCCAGCAGCAAAGGATTGCTCCCTGAAGCTTTCTTT. Translated: CASSKGLLPEAFF.

This clonotype was seen only a few times. V and J are TRBV20-1 and TRBJ1-1; D gene unclear. CDR3 length: 13 residues. In germline, CDR1 is DFQATT, CDR2 SNEGSKA (reference sequence). V was clipped by 3 bases and J by 5 bases, with 13 bases between them. CDR3 sequence: CSASPSRGTEAFF. The CDR3 DNA reads TGCAGTGCTAGCCCCAGTCGAGGGACTGAAGCTTTCTTT.

This clonotype was observed a few times. This chain joins TRBV7-9 and TRBJ2-1; 8 bases agree with TRBD1. CDR3 length equals 13 residues. Germline V gene lookup returns CDR1 SEHNR and CDR2 FQNEAQ (reference sequence). J was trimmed by 7 bases and V by 4 bases; bases with no gene match: 3. The CDR3 here is CASSSTGENEQFF. CDR3 in DNA: TGTGCCAGCAGCTCGACAGGGGAGAATGAGCAGTTCTTC.

This clonotype was detected ten times or more. The rearrangement links TRBV7-6 to TRBJ1-4; D is uncertain. Germline values: CDR1 SGHVS, CDR2 FNYEAQ. This CDR3 is 13 amino acids long. The V gene lost 8 bases and the J gene lost 5 bases, with 12 bases spanning the gap. CDR3 protein: CASARAPNEKLFF. The CDR3 nucleotides read TGTGCCAGCGCGAGAGCTCCAAATGAAAAACTGTTTTTT.

In its sample, this clonotype was seen a few times. The rearrangement joins TRBV7-8 to TRBJ1-1; D is unresolved. V was cut by 5 bases and J by 7 bases, with 17 bases left in between. Germline CDR1 and CDR2: SGHVS and FQNEAQ. The CDR3 runs 14 residues. In DNA, the CDR3 is TGTGCCAGCAGCCCTGGCGGCCAGGAGGGTGAAGCTTTCTTT. Amino acids: CASSPGGQEGEAFF.

The count of this clonotype is one. V gene TRBV7-9 combines with J gene TRBJ2-1; no clear D gene. The germline gives CDR1 SEHNR, CDR2 FQNEAQ (reference sequence). Trimming cost V 1 base and J 5 bases, with 6 bases left between them. The CDR3 spans 13 residues. The chain's CDR3 is CASSLVPHNEQFF. CDR3 DNA sequence: TGTGCCAGCAGCTTAGTCCCACACAATGAGCAGTTCTTC.

Comment on this clonotype: The final CDR3 position lacks the conserved phenylalanine or tryptophan, pointing to a likely read error. V is TRBV4-3 and J is TRBJ2-6; 7 nucleotides agree with TRBD1. The V segment lost 0 bases and the J segment 9 bases; nucleotides outside the gene matches: 5. The germline V gene has CDR1 LGHNA and CDR2 YSLEER. The CDR3 contains 15 residues. CDR3 nucleotides: TGCGCCAGCAGCCAAGAAACAGGGGAAGTCAACGTCCTGACTCTC. It is translated as CASSQETGEVNVLTL.

The chain couples TRBV20-1 to TRBJ2-1; tentative D call: TRBD1 (6 bases). This CDR3 spans 15 amino acids. The germline CDR1 and CDR2 sequences are DFQATT and SNEGSKA (reference sequence). The V end lost 3 bases, the J end lost 1 base, and 13 bases lay between the germline ends. CDR3 in DNA: TGCAGTGCTAGCCTGGTAACAGGGTCCTACAATGAGCAGTTCTTC. It translates to CSASLVTGSYNEQFF.

J is TRBJ1-1 and V is TRBV20-1; 8 bases line up with TRBD1. Germline V lookup: CDR1 DFQATT, CDR2 SNEGSKA (reference sequence). There are 13 residues in the CDR3. The V and J ends lost 5 bases and 3 bases, in that order; junction bases with no gene match: 5. CDR3 coding DNA: TGCAGTGCTTGGAGACAGGGGCACACTGAAGCTTTCTTT. Protein sequence: CSAWRQGHTEAFF.

Many counts were recorded for this clonotype. This rearrangement joins TRBV5-1 to TRBJ1-2, with D tentatively TRBD1 (5 bases). The CDR3 extends over 16 amino acids. The germline V gene has CDR1 SGHRS and CDR2 YFSETQ. V lost 0 bases to trimming and J lost 4 bases, with 16 bases between them. In DNA form, the CDR3 reads TGCGCCAGCAGCTTGGTATTCGGGGACGGGAGCTATGGCTACACCTTC. It yields the protein CASSLVFGDGSYGYTF.

This clonotype was detected ten times or more. The chain carries TRBV9 and TRBJ2-5; D possibly uses TRBD1 or TRBD2 (5 bases each). The CDR3 is 14 amino acids. V lost 3 bases and J lost 5, with 14 bases in between. CDR1 and CDR2 from the germline V gene are SGDLS and YYNGEE. The CDR3 nucleotides read TGTGCCAGCAGCGCCACGTCAGGGACGGAGACCCAGTACTTC. Its protein is CASSATSGTETQYF.

This clonotype was detected a few times. V and J are TRBV5-1 and TRBJ1-1; no reliable D call. The CDR3 spans 13 residues. V shed 0 bases and J shed 7 bases, with 10 bases lying between them. The V gene's germline CDR1 is SGHRS and CDR2 YFSETQ. Here the CDR3 reads CASSLDGLFEAFF. CDR3 coding DNA: TGCGCCAGCAGCTTGGACGGTTTATTTGAAGCTTTCTTT. Drawing the rest from reference TRBV5-1 and TRBJ1-1, the complete variable domain is KAGVTQTPRYLIKTRGQQVTLSCSPISGHRSVSWYQQTPGQGLQFLFEYFSETQRNKGNFPGRFSGRQFSNSRSEMNVSTLELGDSALYLCASSLDGLFEAFFGQGTRLTVV.